Presented here are 5 T cell receptor beta chains from one specimen sequenced in a study of cytotoxic CD8 clonotypes in ibrutinib-treated CLL. This table comes from immunoSEQ multiplex PCR, and its TCRdb copy is limited to in-frame clones, with some not included. The table lists 300,000 to 350,000 clones, roughly 85% of them singletons. Here the sequenced sample was PBMCs, taken before ibrutinib treatment. These receptors all come from a human donor with chronic lymphocytic leukemia.

The chain uses TRBV19 and TRBJ2-1; D possibly uses TRBD1 or TRBD2 (5 bases each). The germline V gene has CDR1 LNHDA and CDR2 SQIVND (reference sequence). The ends were cut back, 3 bases at V and 10 bases at J, with 16 bases in the middle. CDR3 length equals 14 residues. DNA for the CDR3: TGTGCCAGTAGTATTGGGACCTCCCCCTACGAGCAGTTCTTC. This codes for CASSIGTSPYEQFF.

This clone was recorded only once. The CDR3 coding sequence is TGTGCCAGCAGTTTGGGGGTGGCGAGCAATCAGCCCCAGCATTTT. Translated, it gives CASSLGVASNQPQHF. The chain links TRBV28 to TRBJ1-5; D might be TRBD1 (5 bases). V gave up 3 bases and J gave up 1 base, with 10 bases separating them. The CDR3 spans 15 residues. Germline lookup yields CDR1 MDHEN and CDR2 SYDVKM.

The chain carries TRBV7-2 and TRBJ1-5, with 9 bases identical to TRBD1. The germline V gene encodes CDR1 SGHTA and CDR2 FQGNSA. Trimming cost V 5 bases and J 0 bases; bases outside gene matches: 5. The CDR3 has 16 amino acids. CDR3 amino acids: CASSKQGAPSNQPQHF. The CDR3 DNA reads TGTGCCAGCAGCAAACAGGGGGCCCCTAGCAATCAGCCCCAGCATTTT.

V usage is TRBV27 and J usage is TRBJ2-3; D is perhaps TRBD1 (6 bases). The CDR3 sequence is 15 residues long. Germline V CDR1 and CDR2: MNHEY, SMNVEV (reference sequence). V lost 0 bases to trimming and J lost 5 bases, with 12 bases between them. CDR3 bases: TGTGCCAGCAGTTTATCTTCAGGGGTGATAGATACGCAGTATTTT. Its translation is CASSLSSGVIDTQYF.

This clone showed up just a few times. This rearrangement joins TRBV6-6 to TRBJ1-5; possibly TRBD1 for D (5 bases). Germline lookup yields CDR1 MNHNY and CDR2 SVGAGI (reference sequence). This CDR3 comprises 13 residues. V was clipped by 6 bases and J by 7 bases, with 13 bases between them. CDR3 nucleotides: TGTGCCAGCAGCTCAAATGAGGGGCAGCCCCAGCATTTT. Amino acid sequence: CASSSNEGQPQHF.